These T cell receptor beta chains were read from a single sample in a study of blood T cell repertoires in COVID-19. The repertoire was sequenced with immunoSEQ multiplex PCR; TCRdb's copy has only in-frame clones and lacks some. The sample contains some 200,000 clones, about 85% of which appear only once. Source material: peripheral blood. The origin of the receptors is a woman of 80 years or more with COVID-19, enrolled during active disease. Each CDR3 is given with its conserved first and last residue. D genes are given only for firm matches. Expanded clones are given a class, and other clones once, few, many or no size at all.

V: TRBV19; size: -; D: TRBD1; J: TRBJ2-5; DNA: TGTGCCAGTAGTATAGCCAACAGGGGCGCGACCCAGTACTTC; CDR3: CASSIANRGATQYF
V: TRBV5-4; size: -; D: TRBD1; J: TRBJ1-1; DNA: TGTGCCAGCAGCTCGGGACAGGGGCTGAACACTGAAGCTTTCTTT; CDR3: CASSSGQGLNTEAFF
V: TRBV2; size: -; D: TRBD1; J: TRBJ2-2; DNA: TGTGCCAGCAGCAAGGGACAGGGGGTAACCGGGGAGCTGTTTTTT; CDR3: CASSKGQGVTGELFF
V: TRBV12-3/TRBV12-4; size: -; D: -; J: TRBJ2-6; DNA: TGTGCCAGCAGTAGACAGGGGGCCAACGTCCTGACTTTC; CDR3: CASSRQGANVLTF
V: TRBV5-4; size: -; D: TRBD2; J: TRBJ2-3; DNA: TGTGCCAGCAGCTTTCCAGGACTAGCGGGGTACGATACGCAGTATTTT; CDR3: CASSFPGLAGYDTQYF
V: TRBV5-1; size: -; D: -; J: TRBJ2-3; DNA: TGCGCCAGCAGCTTCATCACAGGGAGTAGCACAGATACGCAGTATTTT; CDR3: CASSFITGSSTDTQYF
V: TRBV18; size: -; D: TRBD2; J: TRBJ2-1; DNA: TGTGCCAGCTCATCCGGGACTAGCGGGGTCAATGAGCAGTTCTTC; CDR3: CASSSGTSGVNEQFF
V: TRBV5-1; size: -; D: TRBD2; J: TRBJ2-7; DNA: TGCGCCAGCTCTCTGGGGGGGTCTGCAATTGCCGAGCAGTACTTC; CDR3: CASSLGGSAIAEQYF
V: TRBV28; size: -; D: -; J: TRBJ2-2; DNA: TGTGCCAGCGTCGCCTGGGGCAAACCGGAGAACACCGGGGAGCTGTTTTTT; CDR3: CASVAWGKPENTGELFF
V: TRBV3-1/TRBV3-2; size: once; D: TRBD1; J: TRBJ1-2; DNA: TGTGCCAGCAGCCAACACCTACAGGGGGGAGGCTACACCTTC; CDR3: CASSQHLQGGGYTF
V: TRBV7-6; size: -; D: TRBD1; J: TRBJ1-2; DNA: TGTGCCAGCAGCTTAGATGAAAGCAGGGGGCTGTGGGGCTACACCTTC; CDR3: CASSLDESRGLWGYTF
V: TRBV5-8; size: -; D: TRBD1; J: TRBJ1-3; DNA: TGTGCCAGCAGCCCCGGGACAGGCAGAGCGGACACCATATATTTT; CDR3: CASSPGTGRADTIYF
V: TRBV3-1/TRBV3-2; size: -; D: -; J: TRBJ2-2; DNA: TGTGCCAGCAGCCAACGCGCCGGGTCCTTGACCGGGGAGCTGTTTTTT; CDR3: CASSQRAGSLTGELFF
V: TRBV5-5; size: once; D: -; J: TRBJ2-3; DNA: TGTGCCAGCAGCTTTGGGCAGGGAGGCGGAACAGATACGCAGTATTTT; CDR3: CASSFGQGGGTDTQYF
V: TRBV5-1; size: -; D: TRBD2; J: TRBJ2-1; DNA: TGCGCCAGCAGCGTCAGCGGGGGGCCTCAGGTTGAGCAGTTCTTC; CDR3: CASSVSGGPQVEQFF
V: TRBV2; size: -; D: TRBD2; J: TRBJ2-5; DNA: TGTGCCAGCTTACTAGCGGAGACCCAGTACTTC; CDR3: CASLLAETQYF
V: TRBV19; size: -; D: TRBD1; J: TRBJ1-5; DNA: TGTGCCAGTAGTGGGGGACAGGCCGCTAATCAGCCCCAGCATTTT; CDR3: CASSGGQAANQPQHF
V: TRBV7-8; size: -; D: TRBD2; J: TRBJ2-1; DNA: TGTGCCAGCAGCTTAGGGACTAGTAGTAACAATGAGCAGTTCTTC; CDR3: CASSLGTSSNNEQFF
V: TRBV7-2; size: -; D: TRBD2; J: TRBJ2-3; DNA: TGTGCCAGCAGCTTATTAAGCGGGGTGCTCACAGATACGCAGTATTTT; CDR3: CASSLLSGVLTDTQYF
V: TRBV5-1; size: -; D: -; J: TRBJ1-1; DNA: TGCGCCAGCAGCTTGTCACCAGGGGAAGGACGGAACACTGAAGCTTTCTTT; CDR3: CASSLSPGEGRNTEAFF
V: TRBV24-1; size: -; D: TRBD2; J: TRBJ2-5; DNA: TGTGCCACCAGTGGCACGGGACTAGCGGTTCAAGAGACCCAGTACTTC; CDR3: CATSGTGLAVQETQYF
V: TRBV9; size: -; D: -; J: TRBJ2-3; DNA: TGTGCCAGCAGCGTAGCGGGGGAACCCACAGATACGCAGTATTTT; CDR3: CASSVAGEPTDTQYF
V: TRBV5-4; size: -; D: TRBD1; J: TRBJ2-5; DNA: TGTGCCAGCAGGAGGGACAGTCCCTCAAAGACCCAGTACTTC; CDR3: CASRRDSPSKTQYF
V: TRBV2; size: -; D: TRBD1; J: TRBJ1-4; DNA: TGTGCCAGCAGTGGGGGGACAGGGTATGAAAAACTGTTTTTT; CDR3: CASSGGTGYEKLFF
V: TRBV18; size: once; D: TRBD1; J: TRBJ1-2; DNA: TGTGCCAGCTCACAAATGACCGGACAGGGGCCCGATAACTATGGCTACACCTTC; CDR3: CASSQMTGQGPDNYGYTF